These 8 T cell receptor beta chains came from one sample sequenced in a study of T cell responses to AZD1222 COVID-19 vaccine. Generated by immunoSEQ multiplex PCR, the TCRdb table keeps only in-frame clones and is missing some. The data show some 150,000 clones, roughly 90% seen once. The input for sequencing was peripheral blood, taken on day 0 of AZD1222 vaccination. Receptor source: an adult in good health.

This chain connects TRBV3-1 (or the pseudogene TRBV3-2) to TRBJ2-5; D ambiguous. V was cut by 4 bases and J by 5 bases, with 8 bases left in between. The germline CDR1 and CDR2 sequences are LGHDT and YNNKEL (reference sequence). CDR3 length: 12 residues. The CDR3 is CASSLLRETQYF. In nucleotides, the CDR3 is TGTGCCAGCAGCCTGCTGAGGGAGACCCAGTACTTC.

The chain is built from TRBV6-2 or TRBV6-3 and TRBJ1-5; 7 bases line up with TRBD1. CDR1 MNHEY and CDR2 SVGEGT come from the germline V gene. This CDR3 has 14 amino acids. With 6 bases clipped from V and 5 bases from J, the junction kept 7 bases outside the gene matches. CDR3 coding DNA: TGTGCCAGCAGCGACAGGGCTCAATATCAGCCCCAGCATTTT. Translated, it gives CASSDRAQYQPQHF.

V gene TRBV30 combines with J gene TRBJ2-7; D uncertain. V lost 0 bases to trimming and J lost 1 base, with 4 bases between them. The CDR3 contains 12 residues. Germline-derived CDR1 and CDR2 are GTSNPN and SVGIG (reference sequence). The CDR3 region is CAWSVYSYEQYF. The CDR3 bases are TGTGCCTGGAGTGTCTATTCCTACGAGCAGTACTTC. The variable domain in full, completed from reference TRBV30 and TRBJ2-7, reads SQTIHQWPATLVQPVGSPLSLECTVEGTSNPNLYWYRQAAGRGLQLLFYSVGIGQISSEVPQNLSASRPQDRQFILSSKKLLLSDSGFYLCAWSVYSYEQYFGPGTRLTVT.

V is TRBV14 and J is TRBJ2-1; no reliable D call. Germline V gene sequence: CDR1 SGHDN, CDR2 FVKESK. The CDR3 is 16 residues long. V gave up 2 bases and J gave up 0 bases, with 11 bases separating them. The DNA of the CDR3 is TGTGCCAGCAGCCAATTCGGTGGAATCTCCTACAATGAGCAGTTCTTC. Translating it yields CASSQFGGISYNEQFF. The full variable domain, completed using reference TRBV14 and TRBJ2-1, is EAGVTQFPSHSVIEKGQTVTLRCDPISGHDNLYWYRRVMGKEIKFLLHFVKESKQDESGMPNNRFLAERTGGTYSTLKVQPAELEDSGVYFCASSQFGGISYNEQFFGPGTRLTVL.

The rearrangement joins TRBV9 to TRBJ2-3, with D uncertain. This CDR3 is 15 amino acids long. Trimming took 0 bases from V and 2 from J, leaving 10 bases between them. CDR1 SGDLS and CDR2 YYNGEE come from the germline V gene. The CDR3 is CASSVGPADTDTQYF. Written as DNA, the CDR3 is TGTGCCAGCAGCGTAGGGCCGGCAGACACAGATACGCAGTATTTT. The full variable domain, rest sourced from reference TRBV9 and TRBJ2-3, is DSGVTQTPKHLITATGQRVTLRCSPRSGDLSVYWYQQSLDQGLQFLIQYYNGEERAKGNILERFSAQQFPDLHSELNLSSLELGDSALYFCASSVGPADTDTQYFGPGTRLTVL.

Notes on this clone: A junction end diverges from the germline sequence, so it may reflect a read error. This chain joins TRBV27 and TRBJ2-1; no clear D. Germline V gene lookup returns CDR1 MNHEY and CDR2 SMNVEV (reference sequence). This CDR3 has 13 residues. The DNA of the CDR3 is TGTGCCAGCAGTCGAAACCCAGGATGGGGTATACTCTTC. Translating it yields CASSRNPGWGILF.

This sequence joins TRBV14 and TRBJ1-2; D gene uncertain. Trimming shortened V by 0 bases and J by 4 bases, and 12 bases separated the two germline ends. This CDR3 contains 15 residues. In germline, CDR1 is SGHDN, CDR2 FVKESK. The CDR3 region has the DNA TGTGCCAGCAGCCAAGATACCCCCCTCCCCTATGGCTACACCTTC. As protein: CASSQDTPLPYGYTF.

The J gene is TRBJ1-2, the V gene TRBV7-3, with D maybe TRBD1 (5 bases). Germline V gene sequence: CDR1 SGHTA, CDR2 FQGTGA. The V gene lost 0 bases and the J gene lost 8 bases, with 10 bases spanning the gap. The CDR3 totals 13 residues. CDR3 region: CASSLTGAVGYTF. CDR3 bases: TGTGCCAGCAGCTTAACAGGGGCCGTCGGCTACACCTTC.